This paragraph reports one TCR beta chain. The antigen this receptor binds is unknown. The input lacks base qualities; no much larger clone sits a single base away. These data come from a study of T cell responses to AZD1222 COVID-19 vaccine (dated by TCRdb to 2020 to 2022). In terms of the full investigation: A total of about 230 trial participants underwent TCR sequencing, of whom approximately 210 received two doses of AZD1222 and approximately 25 received two doses of the MenACWY control vaccine. Enrollment into the trials was organized by age into subgroups of 18-55, 56-69 and 70-plus years, and those subgroups contained approximately 160, 26 and 62 TCR-sequenced participants, respectively.

The CDR3 regions of human TCRbeta chains were analyzed by immunosequencing. Per the original workflow: TCRs in the repertoires were matched against a reference library of SARS-CoV-2-specific TCRs that had been generated with the MIRA antigen-specificity platform. Breadth was defined as the fraction of unique TCRs that were SARS-CoV-2-associated. Depth was defined as the fraction of total T cells that were SARS-CoV-2-associated. Using the MIRA data, each spike-specific TCR was assigned both to the spike region to which the TCR was reactive and to a CD4 or CD8 class. Log10-transformed breadth and depth values were compared by one-way ANOVA with Sidak's multiple comparisons tests. The table comes from immuneACCESS by way of TCRdb, which keeps in-frame sequences with V and J called. Part of the clones is missing from these tables; in studies checked, under half for an unresolved V gene and the rest for unknown reasons. V, J and clone size reflect that table, while D and trimming were determined from the DNA. The sample table lists 130,000 or so clones, roughly 93% of them with a count of one. More than 0.85% of the sample goes to the ten largest clones.

Overall results and qualifications from the work: Reportedly, almost half of the unique spike-specific TCRs recognized epitopes lying outside the regions that are mutated in the B.1.351 and B.1.1.7 variants. The whole spike protein was spanned by vaccine-associated CD4 TCRs, and dominant responses were seen in regions 160-218 and 743-854. In the small 56-69-year group, the increase in depth fell short of significance, most likely because of low power. Participants were mostly white British, with more females than males. The authors suggested clonal diversity may have been underestimated. Conclusions about previously exposed vaccinees were limited because only five to seven AZD1222 recipients were SARS-CoV-2 seropositive at baseline. No day 14 peak-response samples were available, so repertoires were characterized only after the peak T cell response. Spike-specific TCR breadth and depth rose significantly after two AZD1222 doses compared with day 0 and with MenACWY recipients.

The time point label of this sample denotes: baseline before first vaccination. What this sample's treatment or condition label stands for: meningococcal conjugate vaccine given as trial control. Vaccinee samples were obtained from the UK trials COV001 and COV002, which included a single-blind randomized controlled phase 2/3 trial of AZD1222 (ChAdOx1 nCoV-19) in healthy adults. For TCRbeta chain sequencing, PBMC samples were collected from trial participants at day 0 and at day 28 after the second dose. Here V drops 0 bases and J drops 3 bases, and the junction holds 2 bases not matched to any gene. Counted from cysteine to phenylalanine, this CDR3 has 17 amino acids. Kept here is only the CDR3 DNA, which spans 51 bases and is read in frame from base 1. The germline V gene specifies SGHRS as CDR1 and YFSETQ as CDR2.

The sequencing here drew on peripheral blood, taken on day 0 of MenACWY control vaccination. This receptor chain uses TRBV5-1 and TRBJ2-1, with 14 middle bases fitting TRBD2. The TCR was taken from an adult in good health. The CDR3 protein: CASSLGTSGGLYNEQFF. The nucleotide sequence is TGCGCCAGCAGCTTGGGGACTAGCGGGGGGCTCTACAATGAGCAGTTCTTC.